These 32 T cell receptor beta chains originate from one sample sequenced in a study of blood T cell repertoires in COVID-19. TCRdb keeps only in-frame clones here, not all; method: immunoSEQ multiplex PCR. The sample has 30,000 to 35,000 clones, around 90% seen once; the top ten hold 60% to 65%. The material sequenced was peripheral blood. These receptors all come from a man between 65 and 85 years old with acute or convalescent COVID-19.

DNA of the CDR3: TGTGCCAGCAGCCGGGGGGGGATGAGTGGCTACACCTTC. Residues: CASSRGGMSGYTF. The chain couples TRBV27 to TRBJ1-2, with D possibly being TRBD1 (5 bases). The length of the CDR3 is 13 residues. V was trimmed by 6 bases and J by 7 bases, leaving 15 bases between them. Looked up from germline, CDR1 is MNHEY and CDR2 is SMNVEV (reference sequence).

The CDR3 loop reads CASSLGRGPSTDTQYF. CDR3 nucleotides: TGTGCCAGCAGCTTAGGGAGGGGACCGAGCACAGATACGCAGTATTTT. This sequence joins TRBV7-6 and TRBJ2-3; TRBD2 is a possible D gene (6 bases). Trimming pared 1 base from V and 0 bases from J, leaving 11 bases between. This CDR3 is built from 16 residues. Germline V gene sequence: CDR1 SGHVS, CDR2 FNYEAQ. The complete variable domain, with remaining parts taken from reference TRBV7-6 and TRBJ2-3, reads GAGVSQSPRYKVTKRGQDVALRCDPISGHVSLYWYRQALGQGPEFLTYFNYEAQQDKSGLPNDRFSAERPEGSISTLTIQRTEQRDSAMYRCASSLGRGPSTDTQYFGPGTRLTVL.

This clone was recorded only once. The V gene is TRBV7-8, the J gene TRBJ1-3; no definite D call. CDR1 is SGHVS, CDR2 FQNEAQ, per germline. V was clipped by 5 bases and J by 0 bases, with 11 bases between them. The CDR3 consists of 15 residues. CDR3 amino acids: CASSHGRSSGNTIYF. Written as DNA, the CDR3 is TGTGCCAGCAGCCACGGTAGGAGCTCTGGAAACACCATATATTTT.

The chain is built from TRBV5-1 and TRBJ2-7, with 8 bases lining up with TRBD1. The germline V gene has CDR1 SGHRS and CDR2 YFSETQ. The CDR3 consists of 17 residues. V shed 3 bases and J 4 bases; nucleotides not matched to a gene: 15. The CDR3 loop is CASSYWRSGGKVYEQYF. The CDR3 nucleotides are TGCGCCAGCAGCTACTGGAGGTCAGGGGGCAAAGTATACGAGCAGTACTTC.

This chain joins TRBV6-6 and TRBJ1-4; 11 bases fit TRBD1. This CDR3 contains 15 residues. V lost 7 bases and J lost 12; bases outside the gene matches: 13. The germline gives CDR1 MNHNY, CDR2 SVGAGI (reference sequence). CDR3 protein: CASKPGTGGLFELFF. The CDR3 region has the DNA TGTGCCAGCAAACCCGGGACAGGGGGTCTCTTTGAACTGTTTTTT.

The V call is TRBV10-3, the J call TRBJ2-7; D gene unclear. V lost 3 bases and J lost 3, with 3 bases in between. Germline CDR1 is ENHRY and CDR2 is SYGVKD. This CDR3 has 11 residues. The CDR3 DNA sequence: TGTGCCATCAGTGACATCTACGAGCAGTACTTC. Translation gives CAISDIYEQYF.

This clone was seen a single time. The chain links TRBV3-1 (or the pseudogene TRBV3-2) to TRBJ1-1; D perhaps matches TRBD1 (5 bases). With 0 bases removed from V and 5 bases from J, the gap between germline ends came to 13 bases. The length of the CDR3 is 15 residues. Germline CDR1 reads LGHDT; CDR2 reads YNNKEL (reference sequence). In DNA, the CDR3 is TGTGCCAGCAGCCAAGACGGGCAGGGATGGACTGAAGCTTTCTTT. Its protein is CASSQDGQGWTEAFF.

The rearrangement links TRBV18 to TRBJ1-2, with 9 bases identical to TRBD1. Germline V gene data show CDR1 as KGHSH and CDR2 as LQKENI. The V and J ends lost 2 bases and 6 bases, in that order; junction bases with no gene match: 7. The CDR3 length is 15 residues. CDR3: CASSPTLTGGDGYTF. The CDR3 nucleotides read TGTGCCAGCTCACCAACACTTACAGGGGGCGATGGCTACACCTTC.

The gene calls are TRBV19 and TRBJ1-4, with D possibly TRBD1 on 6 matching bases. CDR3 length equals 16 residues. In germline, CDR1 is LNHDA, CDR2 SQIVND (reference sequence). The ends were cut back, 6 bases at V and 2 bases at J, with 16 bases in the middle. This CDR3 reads CASRLDGGATNEKLFF. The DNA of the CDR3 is TGTGCCAGTAGGCTAGATGGGGGCGCGACTAATGAAAAACTGTTTTTT.

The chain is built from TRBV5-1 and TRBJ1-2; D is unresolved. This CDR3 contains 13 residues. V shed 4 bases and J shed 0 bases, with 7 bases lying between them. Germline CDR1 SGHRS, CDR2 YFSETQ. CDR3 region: CASSPGSNYGYTF. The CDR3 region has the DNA TGCGCCAGCAGCCCGGGATCTAACTATGGCTACACCTTC. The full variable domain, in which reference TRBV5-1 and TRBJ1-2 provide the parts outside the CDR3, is KAGVTQTPRYLIKTRGQQVTLSCSPISGHRSVSWYQQTPGQGLQFLFEYFSETQRNKGNFPGRFSGRQFSNSRSEMNVSTLELGDSALYLCASSPGSNYGYTFGSGTRLTVV.

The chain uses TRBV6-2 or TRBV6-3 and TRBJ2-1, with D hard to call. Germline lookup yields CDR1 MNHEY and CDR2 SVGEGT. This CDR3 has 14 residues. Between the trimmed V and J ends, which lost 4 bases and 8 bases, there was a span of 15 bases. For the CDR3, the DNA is TGTGCCAGCAGTTTTCTAGTAGGCCTAGATGAGCAGTTCTTC. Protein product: CASSFLVGLDEQFF.

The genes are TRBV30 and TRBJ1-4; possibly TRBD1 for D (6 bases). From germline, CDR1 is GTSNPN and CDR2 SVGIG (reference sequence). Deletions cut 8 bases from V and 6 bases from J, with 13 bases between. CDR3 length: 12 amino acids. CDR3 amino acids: CAQSQGHEKLFF. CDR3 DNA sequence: TGTGCCCAGTCACAGGGTCATGAAAAACTGTTTTTT.

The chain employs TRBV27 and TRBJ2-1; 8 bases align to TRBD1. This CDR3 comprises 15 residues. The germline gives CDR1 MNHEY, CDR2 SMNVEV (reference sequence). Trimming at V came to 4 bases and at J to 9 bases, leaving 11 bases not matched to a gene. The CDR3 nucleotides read TGTGCCAGCAGTTCGACAGGGGCCTGGATCAGTGAGCAGTTCTTC. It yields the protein CASSSTGAWISEQFF.

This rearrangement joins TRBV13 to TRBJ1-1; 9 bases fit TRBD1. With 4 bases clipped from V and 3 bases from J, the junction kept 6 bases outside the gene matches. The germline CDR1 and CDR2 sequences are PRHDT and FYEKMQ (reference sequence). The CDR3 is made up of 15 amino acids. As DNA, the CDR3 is TGTGCCAGCAGCTCGTTGGGACAGGGTTACACTGAAGCTTTCTTT. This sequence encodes CASSSLGQGYTEAFF.

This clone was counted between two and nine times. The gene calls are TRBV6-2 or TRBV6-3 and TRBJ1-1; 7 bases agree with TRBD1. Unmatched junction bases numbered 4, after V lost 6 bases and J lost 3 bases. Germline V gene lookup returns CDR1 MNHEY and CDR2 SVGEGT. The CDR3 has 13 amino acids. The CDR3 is CASSLQGDTEAFF. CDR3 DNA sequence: TGTGCCAGCAGCCTTCAGGGGGACACTGAAGCTTTCTTT.

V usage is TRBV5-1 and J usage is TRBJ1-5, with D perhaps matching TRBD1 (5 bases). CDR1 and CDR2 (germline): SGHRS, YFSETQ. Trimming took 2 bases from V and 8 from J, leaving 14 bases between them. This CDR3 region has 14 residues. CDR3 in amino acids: CASSFMGGSEPQHF. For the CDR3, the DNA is TGCGCCAGCAGCTTTATGGGGGGTAGTGAGCCCCAGCATTTT.

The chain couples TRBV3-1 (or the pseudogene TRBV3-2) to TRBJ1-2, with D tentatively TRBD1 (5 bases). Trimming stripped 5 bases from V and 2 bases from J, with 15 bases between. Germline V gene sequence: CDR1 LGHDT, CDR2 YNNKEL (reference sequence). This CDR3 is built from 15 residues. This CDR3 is CASSYLGQGNYGYTF. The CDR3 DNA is TGTGCCAGCAGCTACTTGGGGCAGGGAAACTATGGCTACACCTTC.

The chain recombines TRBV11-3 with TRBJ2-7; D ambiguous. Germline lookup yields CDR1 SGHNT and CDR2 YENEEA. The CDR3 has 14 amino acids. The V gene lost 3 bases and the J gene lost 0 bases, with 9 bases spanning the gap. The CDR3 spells CASSFAESSYEQYF. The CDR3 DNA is TGTGCCAGCAGCTTTGCGGAAAGCTCCTACGAGCAGTACTTC.

The CDR3 protein is CASSRVGQVQDTQYF. CDR3 bases: TGTGCCAGCTCGCGGGTAGGGCAGGTTCAAGATACGCAGTATTTT. This rearrangement joins TRBV18 to TRBJ2-3, with D perhaps matching TRBD2 (5 bases). V shed 6 bases and J shed 5 bases, with 18 bases lying between them. Looked up from germline, CDR1 is KGHSH and CDR2 is LQKENI. The CDR3 length is 15 residues.

As DNA, the CDR3 is TGTGCCAGCAGCGTATCGGCAGGGGTTTTCTATGGCTACACCTTC. It translates to CASSVSAGVFYGYTF. This chain joins TRBV9 and TRBJ1-2; maybe TRBD1 (6 bases). The CDR3 extends over 15 amino acids. Between the trimmed V and J ends, which lost 1 base and 4 bases, there was a span of 14 bases. Per germline, CDR1 SGDLS and CDR2 YYNGEE.

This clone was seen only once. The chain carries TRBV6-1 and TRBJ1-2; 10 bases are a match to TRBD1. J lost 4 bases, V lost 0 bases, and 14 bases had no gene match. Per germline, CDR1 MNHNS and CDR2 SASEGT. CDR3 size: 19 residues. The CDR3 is CASSEAGWDRGFRGYGYTF. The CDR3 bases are TGTGCCAGCAGTGAAGCAGGGTGGGACAGGGGCTTTCGTGGCTATGGCTACACCTTC.

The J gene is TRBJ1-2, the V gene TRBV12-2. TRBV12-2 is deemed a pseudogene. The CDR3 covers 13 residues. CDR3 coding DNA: TGTGCAAGTCGCTTAGCCAGGGAGGAGGGCTACACCTTC. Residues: CASRLAREEGYTF.

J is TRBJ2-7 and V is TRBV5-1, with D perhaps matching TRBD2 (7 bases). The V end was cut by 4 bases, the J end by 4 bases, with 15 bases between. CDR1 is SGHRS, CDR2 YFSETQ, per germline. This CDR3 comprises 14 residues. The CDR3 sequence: CASSPVGGRYEQYF. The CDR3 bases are TGCGCCAGCAGCCCGGTCGGGGGGCGGTACGAGCAGTACTTC.

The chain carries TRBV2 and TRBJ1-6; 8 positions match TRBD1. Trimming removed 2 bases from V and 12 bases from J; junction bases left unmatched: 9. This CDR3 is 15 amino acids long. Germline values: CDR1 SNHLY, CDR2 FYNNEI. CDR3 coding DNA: TGTGCCAGCAGTGAATTAGGGCAGGGGGCCCTACCCCTCCACTTT. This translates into CASSELGQGALPLHF.

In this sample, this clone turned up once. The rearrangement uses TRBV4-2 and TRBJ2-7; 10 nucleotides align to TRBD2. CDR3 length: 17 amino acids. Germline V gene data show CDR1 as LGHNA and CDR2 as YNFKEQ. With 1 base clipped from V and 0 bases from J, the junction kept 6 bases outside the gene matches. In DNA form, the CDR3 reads TGTGCCAGCAGCCAAGCCTGGGGGACTAGCGTCTCCTACGAGCAGTACTTC. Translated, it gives CASSQAWGTSVSYEQYF.

CDR3: CASSLGPGGSEEETQYF. CDR3 in DNA: TGCGCCAGCAGCTTGGGTCCGGGCGGGAGCGAAGAAGAGACCCAGTACTTC. J is TRBJ2-5 and V is TRBV5-1, with 7 nucleotides matching TRBD2. CDR1 is SGHRS and CDR2 is YFSETQ in the germline V gene. The V and J ends lost 0 bases and 3 bases, in that order; junction bases with no gene match: 11. The CDR3 is made up of 17 amino acids.

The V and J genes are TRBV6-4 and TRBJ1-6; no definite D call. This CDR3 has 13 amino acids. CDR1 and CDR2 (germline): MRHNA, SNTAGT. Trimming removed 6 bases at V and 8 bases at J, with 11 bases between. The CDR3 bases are TGTGCCAGCAGGGAGGACCCATATTCACCCCTCCACTTT. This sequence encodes CASREDPYSPLHF.

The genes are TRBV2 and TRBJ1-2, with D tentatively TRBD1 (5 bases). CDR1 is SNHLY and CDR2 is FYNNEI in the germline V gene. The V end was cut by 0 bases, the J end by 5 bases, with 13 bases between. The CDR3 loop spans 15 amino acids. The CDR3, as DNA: TGTGCCAGCAGTGAAGCAGGACGGACAAATTATGGCTACACCTTC. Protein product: CASSEAGRTNYGYTF.

CDR3 nucleotide sequence: TGTGCCAGCAGTTACGCCGGAGGTAACACTGAAGCTTTCTTT. This encodes CASSYAGGNTEAFF. This chain uses TRBV6-6 with TRBJ1-1, with D hard to call. With 2 bases removed from V and 2 bases from J, the gap between germline ends came to 9 bases. The CDR3 runs to 14 residues. CDR1 MNHNY and CDR2 SVGAGI come from the germline V gene (reference sequence).

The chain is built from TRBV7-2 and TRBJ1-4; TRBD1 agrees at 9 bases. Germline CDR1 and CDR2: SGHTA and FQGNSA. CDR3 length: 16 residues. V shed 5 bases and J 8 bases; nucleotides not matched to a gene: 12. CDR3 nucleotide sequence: TGTGCCAGCAGCCAGAGGGAGGGGACAGGGCAGGAAAAACTGTTTTTT. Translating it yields CASSQREGTGQEKLFF.

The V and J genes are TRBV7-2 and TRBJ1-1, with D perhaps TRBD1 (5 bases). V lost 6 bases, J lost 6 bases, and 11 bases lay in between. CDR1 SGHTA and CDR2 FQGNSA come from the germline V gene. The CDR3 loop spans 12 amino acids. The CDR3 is CASSLQGSEAFF. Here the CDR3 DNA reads TGTGCCAGCAGTCTCCAGGGTTCTGAAGCTTTCTTT.

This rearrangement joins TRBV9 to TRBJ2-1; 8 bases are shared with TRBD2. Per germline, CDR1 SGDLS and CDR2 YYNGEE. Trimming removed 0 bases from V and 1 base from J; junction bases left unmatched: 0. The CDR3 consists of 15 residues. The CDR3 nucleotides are TGTGCCAGCAGCGTAGCGGGAGGGTCCTACAATGAGCAGTTCTTC. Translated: CASSVAGGSYNEQFF.